These T cell receptor beta chains were read from a single sample in a study of identical twins. From the 5' RACE reads, TCRdb called clonotypes with MiXCR, one entry per CDR3 protein. Among over 600,000 distinct CDR3 sequences listed, roughly 20% were seen once. These same data were also listed under a study on T cells expressing NK-cell markers.

The sequenced sample consisted of PBMCs. The receptor set was obtained from a woman aged 18-29 years in good health. Both conserved end residues are part of each CDR3. The D gene is left open where the match is weak. Not every row has a clone size; where given, it reads once, few, many or a size class.

few	TRBV10-3	NA	TRBJ1-4	TGTGCCATCAGCAGGGCAACTAATGAAAAACTGTTTTTT	CAISRATNEKLFF
NA	TRBV2	NA	TRBJ1-1	TGTGCCAGCACCTGGGAGGGGTTGAACACTGAAGCTTTCTTT	CASTWEGLNTEAFF
few	TRBV5-1	TRBD1	TRBJ2-7	TGCGCCAGCAGCTTGGACAGGGGGGACTACGAGCAGTACTTC	CASSLDRGDYEQYF
few	TRBV5-6	TRBD2	TRBJ2-5	TGTGCCAGCAGCTTGGATCTAGCGGGAGGTGAGACCCAGTACTTC	CASSLDLAGGETQYF
few	TRBV6-1	NA	TRBJ2-2	TGTGCCATCGCCGGGAGGAACACCGGGGAGCTGTTTTTT	CAIAGRNTGELFF
NA	TRBV7-2	TRBD2	TRBJ2-5	TGTGCCAGCAGACCCCTGCATCGGCGGGAGGAGAGTGAGACCCAGTACTTC	CASRPLHRREESETQYF
NA	TRBV5-1	TRBD2	TRBJ2-7	TGCGCCAGCGGGTCTAGCGGGGGCCACTACGAGCAGTACTTC	CASGSSGGHYEQYF
few	TRBV9	NA	TRBJ1-5	TGTGCCAGCAGCGTAGGTCCGGGTAACCAGCCCCAGCATTTT	CASSVGPGNQPQHF
many	TRBV7-3	NA	TRBJ2-3	TGTGCCAGCAGCTCGGCTTTCGCAGATACGCAGTATTTT	CASSSAFADTQYF
many	TRBV10-3	TRBD2	TRBJ2-7	TGTGCCATCAGTCGACTAGCGGGGTTCTCCTACGAGCAGTACTTC	CAISRLAGFSYEQYF
many	TRBV9	NA	TRBJ2-2	TGTGCCAGCAGCGTAGGGGGGGCATCCACCGGGGAGCTGTTTTTT	CASSVGGASTGELFF
NA	TRBV14	NA	TRBJ2-1	TGTGCCAGCAGCCCAAAGGTCCACAATGAGCAGTTCTTC	CASSPKVHNEQFF
NA	TRBV20-1	NA	TRBJ2-1	TGCAGTGCTCCGCACCACAATGAGCAGTTCTTC	CSAPHHNEQFF
NA	TRBV10-1	NA	TRBJ2-3	TGCGCCAGCAGTGGGGGGCCGATGACAGATACGCAGTATTTT	CASSGGPMTDTQYF
few	TRBV5-6	NA	TRBJ2-3	TGTGCCAGCAGCTTCGTGTACGACATGACAGATACGCAGTATTTT	CASSFVYDMTDTQYF
few	TRBV4-3	NA	TRBJ2-3	TGCGCCAGCAGCCAAGTGGGGACGGCAGATACGCAGTATTTT	CASSQVGTADTQYF
NA	TRBV29-1	NA	TRBJ2-1	TGCAGCGTGGCGGGGCTTGTCTGGAATGAGCAGTTCTTC	CSVAGLVWNEQFF
few	TRBV5-4	TRBD2	TRBJ2-3	TGTGCCAGCAGCTCGGGCGGGGGGGCCTCAGATACGCAGTATTTT	CASSSGGGASDTQYF
NA	TRBV6-5	TRBD2	TRBJ2-1	TGTGCCAGCAGTTCCCGGACTAGCGGAGACAATGAGCAGTTCTTC	CASSSRTSGDNEQFF
once	TRBV5-6	NA	TRBJ2-5	TGTGCCAGCAGCTTGGTTGGGGCAACTCAAGAGACCCAGTACTTC	CASSLVGATQETQYF
few	TRBV10-2	NA	TRBJ2-5	TGCGCCAGCAGTGTGTCCTGGGTTGGGGAGACCCAGTACTTC	CASSVSWVGETQYF
few	TRBV20-1	NA	TRBJ2-1	TGCAGTGCCATCTGGGGGGGGCATGAGCAGTTCTTC	CSAIWGGHEQFF